This paragraph covers one T cell receptor (beta chain) sequence. In its sample, this clone was seen once. Its specific antigen is unknown. No per-base quality is available; no much larger clone lies one base away. The data originate from a study of T cell responses to AZD1222 COVID-19 vaccine (dated by TCRdb to the early 2020s). Regarding the complete study: A total of approximately 240 trial participants underwent TCR sequencing, of whom 200 to 220 had received two doses of AZD1222 and about 25 had received two doses of the MenACWY control vaccine. Trial participants were enrolled by age into subgroups of 18-55, 56-69 and 70-plus years, and 148, 28 and 57 TCR-sequenced participants, respectively, were included in these subgroups. General study outcomes and caveats: Participants were mostly white British, with more females than males. The authors suggested clonal diversity may have been underestimated. After two AZD1222 doses, spike-specific TCR breadth and depth were significantly higher than at day 0 and than in MenACWY recipients. Reportedly, close to half of the unique spike-specific TCRs recognized epitopes lying outside the regions that are mutated in the B.1.351 and B.1.1.7 variants. No day 14 peak-response samples were available, so repertoires were characterized only after the peak T cell response. The whole spike protein was spanned by vaccine-associated CD4 TCRs, and dominant responses were seen in regions 160-218 and 743-854. In the small 56-69-year group, the increase in depth fell short of significance, most likely because of low power. Conclusions about previously exposed vaccinees were limited because only six AZD1222 recipients were SARS-CoV-2 seropositive at baseline.

The CDR3 starts with the cysteine, ends with the phenylalanine, and has 21 residues. This entry keeps only the CDR3 DNA: 63 bases, framed from base 1. The germline V gene gives CDR1 as MDHEN and CDR2 as SYDVKM. V is trimmed back by 3 bases and J by 4 bases, and the junction contains 21 bases that no gene match accounts for. The sample's time point label, decoded: about 28 days (+/-7) after the second vaccine dose. Per the publication, the treatment or condition label means: meningococcal conjugate vaccine given as trial control. The vaccinee samples were drawn from two UK trials, COV001 and COV002, one of which was a single-blind randomized controlled phase 2/3 trial testing AZD1222 (ChAdOx1 nCoV-19) in healthy adults. For TCRbeta chain sequencing, PBMC samples from trial participants were taken at day 0 and at day 28 after the second dose. The CDR3 regions of human TCRbeta chains were subjected to immunosequencing. Per the authors' processing: TCRs in the repertoires were matched against a reference library of SARS-CoV-2-specific TCRs that had been generated with the MIRA antigen-specificity platform. Breadth meant the fraction of unique TCRs that were SARS-CoV-2-associated, whereas depth meant the fraction of total T cells that were SARS-CoV-2-associated. Using the MIRA data, each spike-specific TCR was mapped to the spike region that the TCR reacts to and placed in a CD4 or CD8 class. Log10-transformed breadth and depth values were compared by one-way ANOVA with Sidak's multiple comparisons tests. Drawn from immuneACCESS, this table holds only the in-frame rearrangements with V and J called that TCRdb kept. Clones are partly lost; checked studies trace under half to an unresolved V gene and leave the rest unexplained. The V and J calls and the clone size are those of that table, but D and trimming were determined from the DNA. Across this sample there are some 200,000 clones, with more than 90% seen only once. The ten largest account for 3.6% of the sample.

The sequencing used peripheral blood, collected 28 days after the second dose of the MenACWY control vaccine. In this chain, TRBV28 is recombined with TRBJ2-1; 10 bases in between match TRBD2. This sequence originates from an adult who received the MenACWY meningococcal vaccine as a control. The DNA sequence is as follows: TGTGCCAGCAGTTTTTCCTACCTAGCGGGAGAAGTTCCGGGGTCATACAATGAGCAGTTCTTC. Translated, this is CASSFSYLAGEVPGSYNEQFF.